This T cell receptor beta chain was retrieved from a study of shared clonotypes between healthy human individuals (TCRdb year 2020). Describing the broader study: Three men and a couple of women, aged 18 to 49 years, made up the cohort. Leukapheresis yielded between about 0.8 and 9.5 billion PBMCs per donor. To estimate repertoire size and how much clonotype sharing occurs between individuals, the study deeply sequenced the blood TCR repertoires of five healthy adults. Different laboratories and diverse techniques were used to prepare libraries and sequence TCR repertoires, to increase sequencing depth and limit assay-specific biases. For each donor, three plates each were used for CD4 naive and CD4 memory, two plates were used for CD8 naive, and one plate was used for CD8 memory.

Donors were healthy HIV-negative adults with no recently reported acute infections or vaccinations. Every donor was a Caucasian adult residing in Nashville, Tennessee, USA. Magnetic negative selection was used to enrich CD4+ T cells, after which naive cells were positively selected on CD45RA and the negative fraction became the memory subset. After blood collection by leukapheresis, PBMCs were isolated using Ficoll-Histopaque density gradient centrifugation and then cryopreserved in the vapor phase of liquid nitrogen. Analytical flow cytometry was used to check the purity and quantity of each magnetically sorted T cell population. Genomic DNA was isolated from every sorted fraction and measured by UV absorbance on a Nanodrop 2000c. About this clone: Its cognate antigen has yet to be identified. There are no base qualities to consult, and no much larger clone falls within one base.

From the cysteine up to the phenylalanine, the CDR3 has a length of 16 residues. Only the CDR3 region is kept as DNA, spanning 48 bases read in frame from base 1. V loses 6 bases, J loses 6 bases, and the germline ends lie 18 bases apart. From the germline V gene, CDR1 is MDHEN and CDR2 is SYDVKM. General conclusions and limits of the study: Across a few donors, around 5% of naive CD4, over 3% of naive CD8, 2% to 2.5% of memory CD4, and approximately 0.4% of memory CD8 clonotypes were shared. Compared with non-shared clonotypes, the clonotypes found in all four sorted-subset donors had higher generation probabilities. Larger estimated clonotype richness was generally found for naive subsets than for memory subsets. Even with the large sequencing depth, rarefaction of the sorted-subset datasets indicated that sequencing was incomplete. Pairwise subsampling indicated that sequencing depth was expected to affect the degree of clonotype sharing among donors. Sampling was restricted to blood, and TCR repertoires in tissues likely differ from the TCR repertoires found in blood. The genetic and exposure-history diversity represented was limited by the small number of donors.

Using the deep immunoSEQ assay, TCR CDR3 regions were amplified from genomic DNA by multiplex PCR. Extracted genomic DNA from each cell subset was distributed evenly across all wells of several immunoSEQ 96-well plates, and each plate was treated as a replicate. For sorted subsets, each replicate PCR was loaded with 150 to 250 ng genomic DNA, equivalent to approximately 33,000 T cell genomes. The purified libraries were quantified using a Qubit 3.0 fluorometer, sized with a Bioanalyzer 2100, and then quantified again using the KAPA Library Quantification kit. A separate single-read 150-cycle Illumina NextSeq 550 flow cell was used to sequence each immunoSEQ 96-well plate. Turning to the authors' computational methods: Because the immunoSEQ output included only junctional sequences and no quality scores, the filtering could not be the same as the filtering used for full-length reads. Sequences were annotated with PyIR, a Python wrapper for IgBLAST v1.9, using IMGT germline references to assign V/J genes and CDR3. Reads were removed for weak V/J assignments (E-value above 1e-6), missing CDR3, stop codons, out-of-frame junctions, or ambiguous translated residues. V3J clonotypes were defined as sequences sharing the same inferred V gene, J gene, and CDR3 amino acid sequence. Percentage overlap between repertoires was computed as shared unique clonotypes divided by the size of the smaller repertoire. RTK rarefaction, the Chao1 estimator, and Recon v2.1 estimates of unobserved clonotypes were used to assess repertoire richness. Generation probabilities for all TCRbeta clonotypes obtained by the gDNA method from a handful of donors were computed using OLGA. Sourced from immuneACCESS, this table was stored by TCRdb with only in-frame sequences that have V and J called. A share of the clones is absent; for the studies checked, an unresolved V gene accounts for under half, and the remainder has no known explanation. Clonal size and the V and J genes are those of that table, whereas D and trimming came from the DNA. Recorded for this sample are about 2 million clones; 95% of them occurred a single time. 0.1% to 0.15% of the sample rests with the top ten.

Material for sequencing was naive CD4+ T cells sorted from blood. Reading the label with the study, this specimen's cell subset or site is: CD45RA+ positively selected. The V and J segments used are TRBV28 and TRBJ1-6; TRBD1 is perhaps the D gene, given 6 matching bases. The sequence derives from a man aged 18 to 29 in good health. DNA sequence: TGTGCCAGCAGAGCCCCGGGGGGGGCCCTTAATTCACCCCTCCACTTT. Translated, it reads CASRAPGGALNSPLHF.